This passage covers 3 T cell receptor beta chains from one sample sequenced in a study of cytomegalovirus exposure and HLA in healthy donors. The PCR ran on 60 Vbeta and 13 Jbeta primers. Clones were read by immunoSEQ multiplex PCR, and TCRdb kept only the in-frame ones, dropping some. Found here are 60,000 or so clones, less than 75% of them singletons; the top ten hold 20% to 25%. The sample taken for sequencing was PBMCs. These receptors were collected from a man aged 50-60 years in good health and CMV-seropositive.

CDR3 amino acids: CASSQNTETQYF. The CDR3 region has the DNA TGCGCCAGCAGCCAGAACACCGAGACCCAGTACTTC. The chain carries TRBV4-1 and TRBJ2-5; no clear D. Germline V lookup: CDR1 MGHRA, CDR2 YSYEKL. V was cut by 3 bases and J by 5 bases, with 7 bases left in between. The CDR3 runs 12 residues.

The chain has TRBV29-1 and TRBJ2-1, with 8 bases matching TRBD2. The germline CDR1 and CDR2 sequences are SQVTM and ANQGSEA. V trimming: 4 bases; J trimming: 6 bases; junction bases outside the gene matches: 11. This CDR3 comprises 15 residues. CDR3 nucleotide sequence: TGCAGCGTTGCCTACCAGACTAGCGCCAGCAATGAGCAGTTCTTC. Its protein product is CSVAYQTSASNEQFF.

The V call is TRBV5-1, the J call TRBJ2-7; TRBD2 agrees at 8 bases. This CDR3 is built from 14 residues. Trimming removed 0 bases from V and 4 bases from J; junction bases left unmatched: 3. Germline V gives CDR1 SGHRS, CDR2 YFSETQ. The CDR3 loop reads CASSLGPGGYEQYF. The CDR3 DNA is TGCGCCAGCAGCTTGGGTCCGGGGGGGTACGAGCAGTACTTC.